This is a list of T cell receptor beta chains from one sample in a study of blood T cell repertoires in COVID-19. Here immunoSEQ multiplex PCR was the method, and the copy in TCRdb shows in-frame clones only, minus some. The sample holds around 70,000 clones, approximately 80% seen once. The source material was peripheral blood. These receptors were obtained from a man in his fifties or sixties with COVID-19, enrolled during active disease. Both conserved end residues are part of each CDR3. Each record gives: V gene, clone size, D gene, J gene, CDR3 protein, CDR3 DNA. A D gene is named only where the DNA matches it firmly. A row's size may be missing; if present it is once, few, many or a size class.

>TRBV30|few|.|TRBJ2-1
CAWSYNTNEQFF
TGTGCCTGGAGTTACAATACCAATGAGCAGTTCTTC
>TRBV10-3|.|TRBD1|TRBJ1-5
CAIRRQGDQPQHF
TGTGCCATCAGGAGACAGGGAGATCAGCCCCAGCATTTT
>TRBV29-1|.|TRBD1|TRBJ2-3
CSVETGSPDTQYF
TGCAGCGTTGAGACAGGGAGTCCAGATACGCAGTATTTT
>TRBV13|few|.|TRBJ1-5
CASSRFNQPQHF
TGTGCCAGCAGCCGGTTTAATCAGCCCCAGCATTTT
>TRBV10-1|.|.|TRBJ2-1
CARRLDSYNEQFF
TGCGCCAGGAGACTCGACTCCTACAATGAGCAGTTCTTC
>TRBV3-1/TRBV3-2|.|.|TRBJ2-7
CASSQGAAYEQYF
TGTGCCAGCAGCCAAGGGGCAGCATACGAGCAGTACTTC
>TRBV11-2|.|.|TRBJ2-1
CASSLFGTYNEQFF
TGTGCCAGCAGCTTATTCGGGACCTACAATGAGCAGTTCTTC
>TRBV20-1|.|.|TRBJ2-5
CSASGIETQYF
TGCAGTGCTAGCGGTATCGAGACCCAGTACTTC
>TRBV4-2|.|.|TRBJ2-7
CASSQEETHYEQYF
TGTGCCAGCAGCCAAGAGGAGACCCACTACGAGCAGTACTTC
>TRBV4-1|.|TRBD2|TRBJ2-7
CASRTGLAGVGEQYF
TGCGCCAGCAGAACGGGACTAGCGGGAGTGGGAGAGCAGTACTTC
>TRBV28|once|.|TRBJ2-7
CASSLGVYEQYF
TGTGCCAGCAGTTTAGGAGTCTACGAGCAGTACTTC
>TRBV29-1|.|TRBD1|TRBJ2-3
CSVRGPFSTDTQYF
TGCAGCGTCAGGGGGCCTTTTAGCACAGATACGCAGTATTTT
>TRBV9|.|TRBD1|TRBJ2-1
CASSVRDRSYNEQFF
TGTGCCAGCAGCGTCAGGGACAGGTCCTACAATGAGCAGTTCTTC
>TRBV14|.|TRBD1|TRBJ2-7
CASSQPGDRALPVFYEQYF
TGTGCCAGCAGCCAGCCAGGGGACAGGGCCTTGCCAGTCTTCTACGAGCAGTACTTC
>TRBV14|few|.|TRBJ1-1
CASSQEYQRAEAFF
TGTGCCAGCAGCCAAGAATACCAGAGGGCTGAAGCTTTCTTT
>TRBV19|.|.|TRBJ1-5
CATAAVPGNSNQPQHF
TGTGCCACCGCAGCCGTGCCGGGGAATAGCAATCAGCCCCAGCATTTT
>TRBV6-2/TRBV6-3|.|.|TRBJ1-1
CASSSRTAGSNTEAFF
TGTGCCAGCAGTTCCAGGACCGCGGGTTCTAACACTGAAGCTTTCTTT
>TRBV19|.|TRBD1|TRBJ1-5
CASSITGDGQPQHF
TGTGCCAGTAGTATAACAGGGGACGGGCAGCCCCAGCATTTT
>TRBV4-2|many|TRBD2|TRBJ2-7
CASSSGLAGKRAEQYF
TGTGCCAGCAGTTCAGGACTAGCGGGAAAACGGGCCGAGCAGTACTTC
>TRBV3-1/TRBV3-2|.|TRBD2|TRBJ2-7
CASSRGLVGEQYF
TGTGCCAGCAGCCGCGGACTAGTGGGCGAGCAGTACTTC
>TRBV4-1|.|TRBD2|TRBJ2-1
CASSQAPRGSLSYNEQFF
TGCGCCAGCAGCCAAGCCCCGCGGGGGAGCCTCTCCTACAATGAGCAGTTCTTC
>TRBV28|.|.|TRBJ2-2
CASVATNTGELFF
TGTGCCAGCGTAGCGACCAACACCGGGGAGCTGTTTTTT
>TRBV7-2|.|.|TRBJ2-1
CASSLGASGHTYNEQFF
TGTGCCAGCAGCTTAGGGGCCAGCGGCCACACCTACAATGAGCAGTTCTTC
>TRBV28|once|TRBD2|TRBJ2-7
CASSPYNNPGGYEQYF
TGTGCCAGCAGTCCCTATAATAACCCGGGGGGATACGAGCAGTACTTC
>TRBV19|.|.|TRBJ2-7
CASSILGGQEGSYEQYF
TGTGCCAGTAGTATTCTGGGAGGACAGGAGGGGTCCTACGAGCAGTACTTC
>TRBV28|.|.|TRBJ2-3
CASSLWRVGTDTQYF
TGTGCCAGCAGTTTATGGCGGGTAGGCACAGATACGCAGTATTTT
>TRBV25-1|.|.|TRBJ1-4
CASSPGTEKLFF
TGTGCCAGCAGCCCGGGTACTGAAAAACTGTTTTTT
>TRBV19|once|.|TRBJ1-2
CASSGPGQISNYGYTF
TGTGCCAGTAGTGGGCCGGGACAAATATCTAACTATGGCTACACCTTC
>TRBV2|.|.|TRBJ2-3
CASRTGLTDTQYF
TGTGCCAGCAGAACAGGGCTCACAGATACGCAGTATTTT
>TRBV6-5|.|TRBD2|TRBJ2-1
CASSSYSGSSYNEQFF
TGTGCCAGCAGTTCCTATAGCGGGAGCTCCTACAATGAGCAGTTCTTC
>TRBV20-1|.|.|TRBJ1-1
CSAQLRDFGFF
TGCAGTGCTCAACTCCGGGACTTCGGCTTCTTT
>TRBV27|.|TRBD1|TRBJ1-5
CASRQGSNQPQHF
TGTGCCAGTAGACAGGGGAGCAATCAGCCCCAGCATTTT
>TRBV28|.|.|TRBJ1-2
CASSFKHYGYTF
TGTGCCAGCAGTTTCAAGCACTATGGCTACACCTTC
>TRBV29-1|.|TRBD1|TRBJ1-2
CSVVGQGALGYTF
TGCAGCGTTGTGGGACAGGGGGCCCTGGGCTACACCTTC
>TRBV24-1|.|TRBD1|TRBJ2-3
CATSDPATGADTQYF
TGTGCCACCAGTGATCCAGCCACAGGGGCAGATACGCAGTATTTT
>TRBV7-9|.|.|TRBJ2-1
CASRGPSGGRFF
TGTGCCAGCAGGGGTCCGAGCGGTGGGCGGTTCTTC
>TRBV21-1|once|.|TRBJ1-6
CASSCGGCPHYNSPLHF
TGTGCCAGCAGCTGCGGCGGCTGTCCTCACTATAATTCACCCCTCCACTTT
>TRBV4-2|.|TRBD2|TRBJ2-7
CASSQGLAGFYEQYF
TGTGCCAGCAGCCAAGGACTAGCGGGGTTCTACGAGCAGTACTTC
>TRBV6-5|.|.|TRBJ2-3
CASSYSWLATDTQYF
TGTGCCAGCAGTTACTCTTGGCTAGCCACAGATACGCAGTATTTT
>TRBV6-5|.|TRBD1|TRBJ1-2
CASSYGQGGYTF
TGTGCCAGCAGTTACGGACAGGGGGGCTACACCTTC